This T cell receptor (beta chain) stems from a study of vaccination effects on CD4 cells after COVID-19. The method was immunoSEQ multiplex PCR; TCRdb's version includes in-frame clones alone and lacks a portion of them. The sample yields some 20,000 clones, less than 85% seen once. With regard to this clone: Its antigen remains unidentified.

Germline V gene data show CDR1 as LGHNA and CDR2 as YNFKEQ. The CDR3 runs 13 residues. Antigen-specific CD4+ T cells were expanded with viral peptide pools in the ViraFEST assay before sequencing. It was after roughly 11 days of culture that CD4+ T cells were isolated. This specimen was CD4+ T cells from PBMCs cultured with HCoV-229E spike peptides, taken before COVID-19 vaccination. The genes are TRBV4-2 and TRBJ2-5; no firm D call. The last part of the DNA fits TRBJ2-7 better; the J call may be wrong. This clonotype was obtained from a human donor who received a COVID-19 vaccine. The CDR3 loop is CASSQDLGYEQYF. The CDR3 DNA reads as TGTGCCAGCAGCCAAGATTTGGGGTACGAGCAGTACTTC.